Listed here are 30 T cell receptor beta chains from one sample, sequenced in a study of blood T cell repertoires in COVID-19. The assay was immunoSEQ multiplex PCR, and TCRdb's table has in-frame clones only and misses some. The table records about 410,000 clones, roughly 90% of them present only once. Sequencing was performed on peripheral blood. These receptors originate from a woman between 40 and 55 years old with COVID-19, enrolled during active disease.

V is TRBV6-5 and J is TRBJ1-3, with no clear D. Germline values: CDR1 MNHEY, CDR2 SVGAGI. The CDR3 totals 16 residues. Trimming took off 4 bases at V and 0 bases at J, with 13 bases between the two ends. The CDR3 here is CASSLARLSSGNTIYF. As DNA, the CDR3 is TGTGCCAGCAGTTTAGCCCGGCTCTCCTCTGGAAACACCATATATTTT.

This clone was seen more than once but under ten times. The CDR3 protein is CASSLALASVSNEQFF. The CDR3 DNA sequence: TGTGCCAGCAGCTTAGCGCTGGCTAGCGTCAGCAATGAGCAGTTCTTC. The chain uses TRBV7-2 and TRBJ2-1; D is perhaps TRBD2 (6 bases). V was cut by 0 bases and J by 6 bases, with 15 bases left in between. Germline-derived CDR1 and CDR2 are SGHTA and FQGNSA. The CDR3 is 16 residues long.

This clone was observed once. V gene TRBV5-1 combines with J gene TRBJ2-3; D gene ambiguous. CDR1 SGHRS and CDR2 YFSETQ come from the germline V gene. Between the trimmed V and J ends, which lost 4 bases and 2 bases, there was a span of 8 bases. CDR3 length equals 13 residues. CDR3 bases: TGCGCCAGCAGCGCGATGCCCACAGATACGCAGTATTTT. It translates to CASSAMPTDTQYF.

This chain uses TRBV5-1 with TRBJ2-3; possible D gene TRBD1, 6 bases. Germline loops: CDR1 SGHRS, CDR2 YFSETQ. Trimming shortened V by 4 bases and J by 1 base, and 13 bases separated the two germline ends. The CDR3 length is 15 residues. As DNA, the CDR3 is TGCGCCAGCAGCCCCTGGACAGACGGCACAGATACGCAGTATTTT. Its translation: CASSPWTDGTDTQYF.

This clone was detected only once. V gene TRBV28 combines with J gene TRBJ1-1; D may be TRBD1 (5 bases). This CDR3 spans 14 amino acids. The V and J ends lost 0 bases and 1 base respectively, with 6 bases between them. CDR1 and CDR2 from the germline V gene are MDHEN and SYDVKM. Here the CDR3 reads CASSLWQGNTEAFF. The CDR3 DNA is TGTGCCAGCAGTTTATGGCAGGGGAACACTGAAGCTTTCTTT.

The genes are TRBV19 and TRBJ2-7; TRBD2 might be the D (5 bases). Germline CDR1 LNHDA, CDR2 SQIVND (reference sequence). This CDR3 is built from 13 residues. V shed 3 bases and J shed 2 bases, with 8 bases lying between them. DNA for the CDR3: TGTGCCAGTAGTATTTCCGGGGCCTACGAGCAGTACTTC. Its translation is CASSISGAYEQYF.

The chain recombines TRBV6-2 or TRBV6-3 with TRBJ2-3, with no clear D. Germline lookup yields CDR1 MNHEY and CDR2 SVGEGT. The CDR3 totals 16 residues. Trimming took 5 bases from V and 0 from J, leaving 15 bases between them. Written as DNA, the CDR3 is TGTGCCAGCAGTCACCCCCGGCAGACTAGCACAGATACGCAGTATTTT. Translated, it gives CASSHPRQTSTDTQYF.

The genes are TRBV6-5 and TRBJ1-2; D possibly corresponds to TRBD1 (5 bases). Trimming pared 5 bases from V and 4 bases from J, leaving 11 bases between. Germline CDR1 MNHEY, CDR2 SVGAGI. The CDR3 extends over 13 amino acids. The CDR3 here is CASSPPGGYGYTF. CDR3 DNA: TGTGCCAGCAGTCCTCCCGGGGGCTATGGCTACACCTTC.

This clone came up once. This rearrangement joins TRBV28 to TRBJ1-1; TRBD1 might be the D (5 bases). Trimming took 3 bases from V and 4 from J, leaving 9 bases between them. The CDR3 length is 13 residues. Looked up from germline, CDR1 is MDHEN and CDR2 is SYDVKM. The CDR3 bases are TGTGCCAGCAGTTTTCTGGGGCGCACTGAAGCTTTCTTT. This encodes CASSFLGRTEAFF.

V is TRBV18 and J is TRBJ1-4; possibly TRBD1 for D (5 bases). V was pared by 3 bases and J by 5 bases, with 10 bases between. Per germline, CDR1 KGHSH and CDR2 LQKENI. The CDR3 length is 14 residues. Here the CDR3 reads CASSPGGNNEKLFF. The CDR3 DNA is TGTGCCAGCTCACCGGGGGGGAACAATGAAAAACTGTTTTTT.

The chain employs TRBV7-2 and TRBJ1-4; D not resolved. V dropped 5 bases and J dropped 0 bases, with 10 bases sitting between them. The V gene's germline CDR1 is SGHTA and CDR2 FQGNSA. The CDR3 has 15 amino acids. The CDR3 DNA reads TGTGCCAGCAGCGTAAACAGTGCAACTAATGAAAAACTGTTTTTT. Its translation: CASSVNSATNEKLFF.

The chain employs TRBV7-2 and TRBJ1-5; 9 bases align to TRBD1. Germline lookup yields CDR1 SGHTA and CDR2 FQGNSA. Trimming at V came to 1 base and at J to 1 base, leaving 5 bases not matched to a gene. The CDR3 is 17 amino acids. CDR3 DNA sequence: TGTGCCAGCAGCTTAGGGGCCGGGACAGGGAGCAATCAGCCCCAGCATTTT. Translated, it gives CASSLGAGTGSNQPQHF.

The chain links TRBV14 to TRBJ2-3; 7 bases align to TRBD2. V trimming: 4 bases; J trimming: 8 bases; junction bases outside the gene matches: 12. The CDR3 is 15 residues long. Germline V CDR1 and CDR2: SGHDN, FVKESK. The CDR3 spells CASSRAGRAGATQYF. In DNA form, the CDR3 reads TGTGCCAGCAGCCGGGCGGGGCGCGCGGGAGCTACGCAGTATTTT.

This sequence joins TRBV14 and TRBJ1-2; 9 bases are a match to TRBD1. Trimming at V came to 3 bases and at J to 7 bases, leaving 6 bases not matched to a gene. The CDR3 covers 14 residues. The germline V gene encodes CDR1 SGHDN and CDR2 FVKESK. Written as DNA, the CDR3 is TGTGCCAGCAGCCATTGGGACAGGGAATCTGGCTACACCTTC. Amino acid sequence: CASSHWDRESGYTF.

Details on this clone: The same CDR3 arises from other DNA sequences in this sample as well. The genes are TRBV9 and TRBJ2-2; the match to TRBD1 covers 7 bases. This CDR3 spans 15 amino acids. J lost 1 base, V lost 3 bases, and 3 bases had no gene match. The V gene's germline CDR1 is SGDLS and CDR2 YYNGEE. CDR3 bases: TGTGCCAGCAGCGCCCGGACAGGGAACACCGGGGAGCTGTTTTTT. Its protein is CASSARTGNTGELFF. The variable domain in full, with the rest retrieved from reference TRBV9 and TRBJ2-2, is DSGVTQTPKHLITATGQRVTLRCSPRSGDLSVYWYQQSLDQGLQFLIQYYNGEERAKGNILERFSAQQFPDLHSELNLSSLELGDSALYFCASSARTGNTGELFFGEGSRLTVL.

V is TRBV18 and J is TRBJ1-2; 7 bases are a match to TRBD1. The CDR3 contains 15 residues. Per the germline V gene, CDR1 is KGHSH and CDR2 is LQKENI. V trimming: 0 bases; J trimming: 1 base; junction bases outside the gene matches: 2. DNA for the CDR3: TGTGCCAGCTCACCACCGGACAGGCATAACTATGGCTACACCTTC. Amino acids: CASSPPDRHNYGYTF.

The gene calls are TRBV7-2 and TRBJ2-7; TRBD1 is a possible D gene (6 bases). Germline-derived CDR1 and CDR2 are SGHTA and FQGNSA. V lost 1 base and J 2 bases, leaving 12 bases between the germline ends. The CDR3 is made up of 15 amino acids. In nucleotides, the CDR3 is TGTGCCAGCAGCTTAGGCGGTAGGGGGACCTACGAGCAGTACTTC. Translating gives CASSLGGRGTYEQYF.

The rearrangement uses TRBV5-1 and TRBJ2-2; no reliable D call. From germline, CDR1 is SGHRS and CDR2 YFSETQ. The CDR3 extends over 15 amino acids. Trimming shortened V by 0 bases and J by 0 bases, and 6 bases separated the two germline ends. The CDR3 loop is CASSLDTTNTGELFF. Written as DNA, the CDR3 is TGCGCCAGCAGCTTGGACACCACGAACACCGGGGAGCTGTTTTTT. Complete variable domain (other parts from reference TRBV5-1 and TRBJ2-2): KAGVTQTPRYLIKTRGQQVTLSCSPISGHRSVSWYQQTPGQGLQFLFEYFSETQRNKGNFPGRFSGRQFSNSRSEMNVSTLELGDSALYLCASSLDTTNTGELFFGEGSRLTVL.

CDR3 nucleotide sequence: TGCGCCAGCAGCCAAGATGGATCGGTGGGCTTTGAAGCTTTCTTT. It yields the protein CASSQDGSVGFEAFF. The chain links TRBV4-3 to TRBJ1-1; D is uncertain. Looked up from germline, CDR1 is LGHNA and CDR2 is YSLEER. The CDR3 spans 15 residues. The V and J ends lost 0 bases and 7 bases respectively, with 15 bases between them.

The CDR3 spells CASSFQGALFTDTQYF. For the CDR3, the DNA is TGTGCCAGTAGTTTTCAGGGGGCCCTTTTCACAGATACGCAGTATTTT. J is TRBJ2-3 and V is TRBV19, with 8 bases lining up with TRBD1. The CDR3 sequence is 16 residues long. Germline CDR1 is LNHDA and CDR2 is SQIVND (reference sequence). V lost 5 bases, J lost 2 bases, and 9 bases stayed unmatched. The whole variable domain, remainder taken from reference TRBV19 and TRBJ2-3, is DGGITQSPKYLFRKEGQNVTLSCEQNLNHDAMYWYRQDPGQGLRLIYYSQIVNDFQKGDIAEGYSVSREKKESFPLTVTSAQKNPTAFYLCASSFQGALFTDTQYFGPGTRLTVL.

The chain is built from TRBV3-1 (or the pseudogene TRBV3-2) and TRBJ2-3, with a weak D call TRBD2 (6 bases). The CDR3 length is 16 residues. The germline V and J ends were trimmed by 1 base and 0 bases, with 11 bases remaining between them. Germline V CDR1 and CDR2: LGHDT, YNNKEL (reference sequence). CDR3 residues: CASSQGEAGSTDTQYF. CDR3 bases: TGTGCCAGCAGCCAAGGGGAAGCGGGCAGCACAGATACGCAGTATTTT.

Here the CDR3 reads CALEPGYTF. CDR3 nucleotides: TGTGCCTTAGAACCGGGCTACACCTTC. The J gene is TRBJ1-2, the V gene TRBV30; no clear D gene. Germline-derived CDR1 and CDR2 are GTSNPN and SVGIG (reference sequence). Deletions cut 7 bases from V and 8 bases from J, with 8 bases between. The CDR3 has 9 residues.

The chain combines TRBV27 with TRBJ1-2, with a weak D call TRBD1 (5 bases). The V and J ends lost 5 bases and 5 bases respectively, with 12 bases between them. This CDR3 is built from 13 residues. Germline V gene sequence: CDR1 MNHEY, CDR2 SMNVEV (reference sequence). The chain's CDR3 is CASSPRRGYGYTF. The CDR3 DNA reads as TGTGCCAGCAGTCCGCGCCGGGGGTATGGCTACACCTTC.

The chain couples TRBV4-3 to TRBJ2-7; possibly TRBD1 for D (5 bases). Per germline, CDR1 LGHNA and CDR2 YSLEER. The CDR3 sequence is 15 residues long. The ends were cut back, 4 bases at V and 1 base at J, with 14 bases in the middle. This chain's CDR3 is CASSLDRAGSYEQYF. The CDR3 nucleotides are TGCGCCAGCAGCCTTGATCGGGCAGGGTCCTACGAGCAGTACTTC.

J is TRBJ1-2 and V is TRBV11-2; 9 nucleotides match TRBD1. The CDR3 has 17 amino acids. The junction had 15 bases not matched to a gene; V was cut back by 8 bases and J by 2 bases. Per germline, CDR1 SGHAT and CDR2 FQNNGV. The DNA for the CDR3 is TGTGCCAGCGAACTCGGGGACAGGGCCTGGGGGAACTATGGCTACACCTTC. Its translation is CASELGDRAWGNYGYTF.

The V gene is TRBV12-3 or TRBV12-4, the J gene TRBJ1-2; D not certain. This CDR3 is 13 amino acids long. Trimming pared 5 bases from V and 2 bases from J, leaving 9 bases between. CDR3 region: CASSPSGNYGYTF. CDR3 DNA: TGTGCCAGCAGTCCCTCCGGGAACTATGGCTACACCTTC.

This chain links TRBV7-2 with TRBJ2-7; TRBD1 matches 9 bases. The CDR3 contains 15 residues. The V gene end was trimmed by 2 bases and the J gene end by 5 bases; junction bases not matched to a gene: 7. In germline, CDR1 is SGHTA, CDR2 FQGNSA. In DNA, the CDR3 is TGTGCCAGCAGCTTAAGGCGACAGGGGGGGAACGAGCAGTACTTC. It yields the protein CASSLRRQGGNEQYF.

This clone was recorded once. The chain combines TRBV7-8 with TRBJ2-1; 10 nucleotides line up with TRBD1. This CDR3 spans 17 amino acids. J was trimmed by 4 bases and V by 2 bases; bases with no gene match: 8. Germline V gene sequence: CDR1 SGHVS, CDR2 FQNEAQ. The CDR3 DNA is TGTGCCAGCAGCTTACAAACCGGGACAGGGGTATACAATGAGCAGTTCTTC. This codes for CASSLQTGTGVYNEQFF.

This clone has just a few counts. J is TRBJ2-7 and V is TRBV5-4; 9 nucleotides agree with TRBD1. V shed 4 bases, J shed 7 bases, and the junction held 12 bases outside the gene matches. The CDR3 loop spans 15 amino acids. Per the germline V gene, CDR1 is SGHNT and CDR2 is YYREEE (reference sequence). DNA of the CDR3: TGTGCCAGCAGCGAACAGGGGGCGCCCCTGGGGGAGCAGTACTTC. As protein: CASSEQGAPLGEQYF. The variable domain in full, with the rest retrieved from reference TRBV5-4 and TRBJ2-7, is ETGVTQSPTHLIKTRGQQVTLRCSSQSGHNTVSWYQQALGQGPQFIFQYYREEENGRGNFPPRFSGLQFPNYSSELNVNALELDDSALYLCASSEQGAPLGEQYFGPGTRLTVT.

The J gene is TRBJ2-3, the V gene TRBV25-1, with 9 bases identical to TRBD2. Germline CDR1 and CDR2: MGHDK and SYGVNS. V was clipped by 1 base and J by 4 bases; unmatched bases: 9. CDR3 length: 17 residues. The CDR3 region is CASSEWRLAGGPDTQYF. In DNA, the CDR3 is TGTGCCAGCAGTGAATGGCGGCTGGCGGGAGGGCCAGATACGCAGTATTTT.